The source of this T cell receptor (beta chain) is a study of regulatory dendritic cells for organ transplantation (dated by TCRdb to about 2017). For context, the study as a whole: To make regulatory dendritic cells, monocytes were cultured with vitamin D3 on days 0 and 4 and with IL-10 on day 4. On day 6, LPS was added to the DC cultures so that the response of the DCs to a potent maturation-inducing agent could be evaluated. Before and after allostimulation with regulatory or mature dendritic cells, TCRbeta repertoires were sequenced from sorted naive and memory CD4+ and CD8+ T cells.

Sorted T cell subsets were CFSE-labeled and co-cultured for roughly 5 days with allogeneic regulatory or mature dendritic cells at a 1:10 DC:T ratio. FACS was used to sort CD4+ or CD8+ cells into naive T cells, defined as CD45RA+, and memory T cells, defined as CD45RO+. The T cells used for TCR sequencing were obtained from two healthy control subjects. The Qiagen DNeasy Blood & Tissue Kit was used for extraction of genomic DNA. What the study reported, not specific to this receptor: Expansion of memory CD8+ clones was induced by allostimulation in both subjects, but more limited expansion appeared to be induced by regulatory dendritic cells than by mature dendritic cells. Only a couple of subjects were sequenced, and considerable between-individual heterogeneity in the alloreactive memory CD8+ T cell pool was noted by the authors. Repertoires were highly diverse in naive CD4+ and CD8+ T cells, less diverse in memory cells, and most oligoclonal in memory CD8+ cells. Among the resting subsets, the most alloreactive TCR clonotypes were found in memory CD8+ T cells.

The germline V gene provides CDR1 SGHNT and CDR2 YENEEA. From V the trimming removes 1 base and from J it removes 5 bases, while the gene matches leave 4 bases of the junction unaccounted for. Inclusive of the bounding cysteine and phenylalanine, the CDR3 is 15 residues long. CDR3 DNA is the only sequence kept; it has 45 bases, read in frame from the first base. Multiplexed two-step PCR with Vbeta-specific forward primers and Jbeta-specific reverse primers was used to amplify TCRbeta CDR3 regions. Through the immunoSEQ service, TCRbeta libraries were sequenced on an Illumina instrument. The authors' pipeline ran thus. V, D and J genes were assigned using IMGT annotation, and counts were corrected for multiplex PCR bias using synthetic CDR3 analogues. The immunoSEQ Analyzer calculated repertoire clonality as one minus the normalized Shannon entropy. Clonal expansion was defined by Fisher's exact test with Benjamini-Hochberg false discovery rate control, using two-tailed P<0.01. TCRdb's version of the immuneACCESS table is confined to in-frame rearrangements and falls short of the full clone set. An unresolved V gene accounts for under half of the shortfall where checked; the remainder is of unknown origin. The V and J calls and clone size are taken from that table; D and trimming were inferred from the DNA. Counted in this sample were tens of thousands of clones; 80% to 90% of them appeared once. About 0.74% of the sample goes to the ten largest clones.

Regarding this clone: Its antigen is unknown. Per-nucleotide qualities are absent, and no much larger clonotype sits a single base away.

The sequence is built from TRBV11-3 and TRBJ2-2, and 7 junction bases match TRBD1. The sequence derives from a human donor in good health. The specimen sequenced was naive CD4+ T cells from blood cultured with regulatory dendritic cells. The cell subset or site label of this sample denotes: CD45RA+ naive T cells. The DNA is TGTGCCAGCAGCTTAGGGCTACAGGGGACCGGGGAGCTGTTTTTT. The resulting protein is CASSLGLQGTGELFF.